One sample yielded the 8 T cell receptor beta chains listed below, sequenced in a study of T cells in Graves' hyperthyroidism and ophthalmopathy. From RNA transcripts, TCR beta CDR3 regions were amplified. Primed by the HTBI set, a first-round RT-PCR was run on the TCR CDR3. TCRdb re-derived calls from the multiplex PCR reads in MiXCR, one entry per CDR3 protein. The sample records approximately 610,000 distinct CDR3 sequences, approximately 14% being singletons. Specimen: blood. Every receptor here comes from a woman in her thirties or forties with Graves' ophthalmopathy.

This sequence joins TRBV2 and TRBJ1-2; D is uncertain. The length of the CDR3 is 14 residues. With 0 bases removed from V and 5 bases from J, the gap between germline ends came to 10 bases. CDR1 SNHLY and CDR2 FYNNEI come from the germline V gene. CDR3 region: CASSEAFLGYGYTF. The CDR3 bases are TGTGCCAGCAGTGAAGCGTTTTTGGGGTATGGCTACACCTTC.

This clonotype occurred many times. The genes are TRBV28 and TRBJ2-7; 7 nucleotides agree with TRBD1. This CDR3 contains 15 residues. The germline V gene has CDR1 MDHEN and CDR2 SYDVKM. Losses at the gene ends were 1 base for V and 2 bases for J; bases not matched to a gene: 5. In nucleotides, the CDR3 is TGTGCCAGCAGTTTATCGCAGGACAGGACCTACGAGCAGTACTTC. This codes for CASSLSQDRTYEQYF.

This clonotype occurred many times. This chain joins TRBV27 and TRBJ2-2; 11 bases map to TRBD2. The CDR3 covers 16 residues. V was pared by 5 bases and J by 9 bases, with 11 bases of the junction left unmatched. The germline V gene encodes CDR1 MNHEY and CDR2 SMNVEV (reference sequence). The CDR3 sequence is CASSLLAGGPSRELFF. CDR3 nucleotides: TGTGCCAGCAGTCTCTTAGCGGGAGGGCCCTCGAGGGAGCTGTTTTTT.

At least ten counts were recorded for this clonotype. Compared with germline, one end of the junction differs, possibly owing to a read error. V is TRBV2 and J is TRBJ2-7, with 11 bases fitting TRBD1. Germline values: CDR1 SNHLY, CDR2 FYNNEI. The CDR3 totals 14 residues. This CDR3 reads CASREGTGGNEQYF. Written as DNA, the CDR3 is TGTGCCAGCAGAGAAGGGACAGGGGGGAACGAGCAGTACTTC.

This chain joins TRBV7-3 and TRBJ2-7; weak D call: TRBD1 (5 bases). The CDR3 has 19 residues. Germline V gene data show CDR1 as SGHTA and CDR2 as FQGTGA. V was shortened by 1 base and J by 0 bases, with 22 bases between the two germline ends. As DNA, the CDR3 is TGTGCCAGCAGCTTAAAGCCCAAAGGGAAAGGGGCCCACTCCTACGAGCAGTACTTC. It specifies CASSLKPKGKGAHSYEQYF. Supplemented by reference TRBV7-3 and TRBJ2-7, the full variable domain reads GAGVSQTPSNKVTEKGKYVELRCDPISGHTALYWYRQSLGQGPEFLIYFQGTGAADDSGLPNDRFFAVRPEGSVSTLKIQRTERGDSAVYLCASSLKPKGKGAHSYEQYFGPGTRLTVT.

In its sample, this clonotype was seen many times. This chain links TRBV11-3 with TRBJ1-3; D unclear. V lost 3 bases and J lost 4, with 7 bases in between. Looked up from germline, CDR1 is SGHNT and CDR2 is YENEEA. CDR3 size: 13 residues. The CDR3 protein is CASSFTSGNTIYF. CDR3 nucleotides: TGTGCCAGCAGCTTCACAAGCGGAAACACCATATATTTT.

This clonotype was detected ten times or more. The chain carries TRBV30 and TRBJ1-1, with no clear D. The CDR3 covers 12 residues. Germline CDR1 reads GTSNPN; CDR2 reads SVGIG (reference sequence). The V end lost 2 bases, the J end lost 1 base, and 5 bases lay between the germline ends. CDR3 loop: CAWSLPNTEAFF. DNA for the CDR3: TGTGCCTGGAGTCTCCCGAACACTGAAGCTTTCTTT.

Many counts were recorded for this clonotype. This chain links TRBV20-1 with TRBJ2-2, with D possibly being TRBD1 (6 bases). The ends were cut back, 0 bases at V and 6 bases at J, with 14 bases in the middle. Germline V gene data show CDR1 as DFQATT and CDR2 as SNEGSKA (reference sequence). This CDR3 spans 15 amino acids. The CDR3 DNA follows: TGCAGTGCTAGAGAAACTGGGGGCGGACCCGGGGAGCTGTTTTTT. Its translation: CSARETGGGPGELFF.